The rows below give T cell receptor beta chains drawn from one sample of a study of T-cell reconstitution after alpha-beta-depleted transplantation in children. One entry per CDR3 protein results from TCRdb running MiXCR on the PCR reads. The profile shows about 980,000 distinct CDR3 sequences, about 31% of them singletons. The source was PBMCs, mostly from graft donor cells, collected 360 days after TCRalphabeta/CD19-depleted stem cell transplant. The receptor source for this set is a boy under two years old who had a stem cell transplant for SCID, so the T cells may come from the graft donor. CDR3s include the opening cysteine and the closing phenylalanine or tryptophan. A D gene is named only where the DNA matches it firmly. Expanded clones get a size class; other rows say once, few or many, or leave the size out.

v_gene	abundance	d_gene	j_gene	CDR3aa	CDR3nt
TRBV9	many	.	TRBJ2-5	CASSPVGGQETQYF	TGTGCCAGCAGCCCCGTGGGGGGTCAAGAGACCCAGTACTTC
TRBV7-9	few	.	TRBJ1-5	CASSLGGITASNQPQHF	TGTGCCAGCAGCTTAGGGGGTATAACAGCTAGCAATCAGCCCCAGCATTTT
TRBV4-1	.	.	TRBJ2-7	CASSQDGFGYDRPSSYEQYF	TGCGCCAGCAGCCAAGATGGTTTCGGTTACGACAGACCGAGCTCCTACGAGCAGTACTTC
TRBV29-1	.	.	TRBJ1-1	CSGGAGDTEAFF	TGCAGCGGTGGAGCGGGCGACACTGAAGCTTTCTTT
TRBV20-1	few	TRBD1	TRBJ1-1	CSAPLTGSTEAFF	TGCAGTGCCCCTCTGACAGGGAGCACTGAAGCTTTCTTT
TRBV7-9	.	.	TRBJ1-6	CASATGSNHNSPLHF	TGTGCCAGTGCCACAGGTTCAAATCATAATTCACCCCTCCACTTT
TRBV2	many	.	TRBJ1-5	CASRSPGDFNQPQHF	TGTGCCAGCAGGTCCCCAGGGGATTTCAATCAGCCCCAGCATTTT
TRBV25-1	.	TRBD2	TRBJ2-3	CASSGGRGGDTQYF	TGTGCCAGCAGTGGGGGGCGGGGGGGCGATACGCAGTATTTT
TRBV12-3/TRBV12-4	few	TRBD2	TRBJ2-3	CASRAGDHTDTQYF	TGTGCCAGCAGAGCGGGGGACCACACAGATACGCAGTATTTT
TRBV4-3	few	.	TRBJ2-3	CASSQEWRGWGTDTQYF	TGCGCCAGCAGCCAAGAATGGCGGGGTTGGGGCACAGATACGCAGTATTTT
TRBV10-3	.	TRBD1	TRBJ1-2	CAISDIRDSYYGYTF	TGTGCCATCAGTGACATTAGGGACAGCTACTATGGCTACACCTTC